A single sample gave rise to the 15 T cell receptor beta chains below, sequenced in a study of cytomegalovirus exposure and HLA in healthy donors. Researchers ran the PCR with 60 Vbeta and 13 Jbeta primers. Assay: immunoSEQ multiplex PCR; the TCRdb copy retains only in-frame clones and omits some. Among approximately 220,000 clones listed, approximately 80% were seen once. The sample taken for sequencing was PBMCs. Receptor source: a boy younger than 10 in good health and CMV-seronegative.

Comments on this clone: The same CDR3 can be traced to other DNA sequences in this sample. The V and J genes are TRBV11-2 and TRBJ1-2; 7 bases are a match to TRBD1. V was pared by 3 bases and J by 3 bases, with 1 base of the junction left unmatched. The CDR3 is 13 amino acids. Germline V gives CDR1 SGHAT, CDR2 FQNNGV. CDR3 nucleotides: TGTGCCAGCAGCTTTGGGACAGACTATGGCTACACCTTC. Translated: CASSFGTDYGYTF.

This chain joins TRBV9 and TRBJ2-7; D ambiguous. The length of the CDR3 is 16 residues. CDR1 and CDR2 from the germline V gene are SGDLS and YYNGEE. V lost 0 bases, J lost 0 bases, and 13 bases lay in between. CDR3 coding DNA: TGTGCCAGCAGCGTAGGGGTGGCCTGGAGCTCCTACGAGCAGTACTTC. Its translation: CASSVGVAWSSYEQYF.

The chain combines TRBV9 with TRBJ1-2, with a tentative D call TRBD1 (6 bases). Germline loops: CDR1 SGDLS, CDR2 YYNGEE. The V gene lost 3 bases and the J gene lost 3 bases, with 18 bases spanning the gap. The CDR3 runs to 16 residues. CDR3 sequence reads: CASSEGDGRQDYGYTF. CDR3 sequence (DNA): TGTGCCAGCAGCGAGGGGGATGGACGTCAGGACTATGGCTACACCTTC.

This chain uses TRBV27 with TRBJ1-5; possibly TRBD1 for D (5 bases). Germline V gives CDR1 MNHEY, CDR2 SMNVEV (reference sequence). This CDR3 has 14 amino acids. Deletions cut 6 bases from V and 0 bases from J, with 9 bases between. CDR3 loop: CASRGGLSNQPQHF. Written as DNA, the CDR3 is TGTGCCAGCAGGGGGGGACTTAGCAATCAGCCCCAGCATTTT.

In nucleotides, the CDR3 is TGTGCCAGCAGCTACATTAGCGGGGCTCAAGAGACCCAGTACTTC. It specifies CASSYISGAQETQYF. V is TRBV5-6 and J is TRBJ2-5, with 8 bases fitting TRBD2. The CDR3 has 15 amino acids. The V segment lost 3 bases and the J segment 2 bases; nucleotides outside the gene matches: 6. The V gene's germline CDR1 is SGHDT and CDR2 YYEEEE.

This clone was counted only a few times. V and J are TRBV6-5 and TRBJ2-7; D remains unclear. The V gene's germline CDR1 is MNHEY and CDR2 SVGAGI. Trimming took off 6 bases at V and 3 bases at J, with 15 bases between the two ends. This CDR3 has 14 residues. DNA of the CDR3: TGTGCCAGCAGAGGTAGCAGACTGCTCTACGAGCAGTACTTC. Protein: CASRGSRLLYEQYF.

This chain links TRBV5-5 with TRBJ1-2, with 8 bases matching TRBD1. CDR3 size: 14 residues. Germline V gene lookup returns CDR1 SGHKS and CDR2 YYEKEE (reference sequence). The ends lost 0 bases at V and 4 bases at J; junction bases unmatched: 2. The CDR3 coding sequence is TGTGCCAGCAGCTTGGGGACAGGGCTCTATGGCTACACCTTC. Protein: CASSLGTGLYGYTF.

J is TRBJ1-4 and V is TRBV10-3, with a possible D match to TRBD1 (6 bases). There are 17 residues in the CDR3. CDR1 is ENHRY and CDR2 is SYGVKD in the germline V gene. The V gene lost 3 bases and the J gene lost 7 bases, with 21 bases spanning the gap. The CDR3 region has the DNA TGTGCCATCAGTGACCCCGGGACACCCGGGGGGGGTGAAAAACTGTTTTTT. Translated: CAISDPGTPGGGEKLFF.

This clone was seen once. DNA of the CDR3: TGTGCCATCAGTGAGTCCCGGGAAGAGGTTCAGTACTTC. It specifies CAISESREEVQYF. The chain joins TRBV10-3 to TRBJ2-4; D is perhaps TRBD2 (5 bases). V dropped 0 bases and J dropped 11 bases, with 11 bases sitting between them. The CDR3 covers 13 residues. Germline CDR1 reads ENHRY; CDR2 reads SYGVKD.

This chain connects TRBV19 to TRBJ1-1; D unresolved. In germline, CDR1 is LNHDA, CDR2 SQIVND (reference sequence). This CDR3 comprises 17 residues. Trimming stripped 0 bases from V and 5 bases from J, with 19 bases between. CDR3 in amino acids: CASSIDLLEDPRTEAFF. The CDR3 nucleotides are TGTGCCAGTAGTATAGATCTATTGGAGGATCCGAGAACTGAAGCTTTCTTT.

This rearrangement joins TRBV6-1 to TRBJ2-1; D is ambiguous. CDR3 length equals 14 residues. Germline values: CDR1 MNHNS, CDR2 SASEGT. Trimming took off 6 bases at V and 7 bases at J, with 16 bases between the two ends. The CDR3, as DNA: TGTGCCAGCAGAGATGCCATAGAAATAAATGAGCAGTTCTTC. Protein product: CASRDAIEINEQFF.

The CDR3 loop reads CASRLARPGQTGANVLTF. The CDR3 region has the DNA TGTGCAAGTCGCTTAGCGCGTCCAGGGCAAACTGGGGCCAACGTCCTGACTTTC. The chain employs TRBV12-2 and TRBJ2-6; the D segment call TRBD1 is taken from the table without a DNA check. TRBV12-2 is described as a pseudogene. The CDR3 is 18 residues long.

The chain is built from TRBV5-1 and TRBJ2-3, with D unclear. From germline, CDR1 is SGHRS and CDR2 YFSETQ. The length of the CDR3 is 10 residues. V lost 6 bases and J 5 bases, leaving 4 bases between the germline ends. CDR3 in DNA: TGCGCCAGCATACAAGATACGCAGTATTTT. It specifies CASIQDTQYF. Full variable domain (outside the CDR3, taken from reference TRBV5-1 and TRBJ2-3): KAGVTQTPRYLIKTRGQQVTLSCSPISGHRSVSWYQQTPGQGLQFLFEYFSETQRNKGNFPGRFSGRQFSNSRSEMNVSTLELGDSALYLCASIQDTQYFGPGTRLTVL.

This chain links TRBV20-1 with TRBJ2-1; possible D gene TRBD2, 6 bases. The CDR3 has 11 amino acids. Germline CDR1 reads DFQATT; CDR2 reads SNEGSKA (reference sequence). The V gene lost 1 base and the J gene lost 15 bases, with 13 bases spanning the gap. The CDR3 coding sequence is TGCAGTGCTAGAGTTGGGACTGCCTCGTTCTTC. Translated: CSARVGTASFF.

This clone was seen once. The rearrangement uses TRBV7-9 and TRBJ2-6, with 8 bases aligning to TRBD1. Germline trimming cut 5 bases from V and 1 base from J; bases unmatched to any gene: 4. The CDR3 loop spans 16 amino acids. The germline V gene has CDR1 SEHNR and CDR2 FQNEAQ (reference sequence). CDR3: CASSRTGSSGANVLTF. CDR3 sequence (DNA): TGTGCCAGCAGCCGGACAGGGAGTTCTGGGGCCAACGTCCTGACTTTC.